This T cell receptor (beta chain) was recovered during a study of T cell responses to AZD1222 COVID-19 vaccine. V dropped 7 bases and J dropped 7; count of bases not matched to a gene: 7. The CDR3 totals 14 residues. The germline gives CDR1 SNHLY, CDR2 FYNNEI. TCRdb's copy holds only in-frame clones and misses some; the assay was immunoSEQ multiplex PCR. This table holds some 150,000 clones, over 90% found once. Sequenced here: peripheral blood, sampled on day 0 of MenACWY control vaccination. This chain links TRBV2 with TRBJ1-5; 10 bases agree with TRBD1. The TCR sequence derives from an adult in good health. CDR3 sequence: CASTDRGPRQPQHF. The CDR3 coding sequence is TGTGCCAGCACTGACAGGGGGCCACGGCAGCCCCAGCATTTT.